This TCR beta chain was identified during a study of T cells after yellow fever vaccination. Study-wide findings and caveats: A secondary response was less intense yet reached its peak sooner, at day 5 versus 15.

TCRdb processed the 5' RACE reads anew with MiXCR; each CDR3 protein has one entry. The data show 150,000 to 200,000 distinct CDR3 sequences, with roughly 6.2% seen just once and just under 3% held by the top ten. This clonotype was seen ten or more times. The target antigen is unknown. J gave up 3 bases and V 4 bases, and 2 bases lay outside the gene matches. The V gene's germline CDR1 is KGHDR and CDR2 SFDVKD. This CDR3 has 15 residues. The TCR originated in a man aged 18 to 30 who received the YFV17D yellow fever vaccine. The chain uses TRBV24-1 and TRBJ2-1; 10 bases are shared with TRBD2. The sample consisted of CD4+ T cells sorted from PBMCs, taken on the day of the first yellow fever vaccination. This CDR3 reads CATSDQRGGYNEQFF. The CDR3, as DNA: TGTGCCACCAGTGACCAGCGGGGGGGCTACAATGAGCAGTTCTTC.